The next 22 T cell receptor beta chains were all read from a single sample in a study of glioma-infiltrating T cells. Using RNA template, CDR3s of TCR alpha and beta were amplified with iRepertoire arm-PCR. TCRdb used MiXCR to reprocess the multiplex PCR reads, holding one entry per CDR3 protein. The sample records about 140,000 distinct CDR3 sequences, about 39% being singletons. The sample taken for sequencing was glioma tissue, nonneoplastic brain tissue, or PBMCs (not recorded which). The receptors here all came from a human donor with low-grade glioma or glioblastoma, undergoing nonglioma brain surgery, or in good health (not recorded which).

This chain links TRBV18 with TRBJ2-3; D is undetermined. CDR3 size: 13 residues. V gave up 1 base and J gave up 5 bases, with 7 bases separating them. Germline V gene lookup returns CDR1 KGHSH and CDR2 LQKENI. The CDR3 DNA is TGTGCCAGCTCACCACAGTATCGAGATACGCAGTATTTT. Translated, it gives CASSPQYRDTQYF.

This clonotype was found a few times. V is TRBV28 and J is TRBJ2-2, with a tentative D call TRBD1 (5 bases). Germline CDR1 and CDR2: MDHEN and SYDVKM. The CDR3 runs to 12 residues. Trimming cost V 6 bases and J 10 bases, with 12 bases left between them. Here the CDR3 reads CASRDKPVELFF. DNA for the CDR3: TGTGCCAGCAGGGACAAACCCGTGGAGCTGTTTTTT.

The J gene is TRBJ1-1, the V gene TRBV18; D perhaps matches TRBD1 (5 bases). Per germline, CDR1 KGHSH and CDR2 LQKENI. The CDR3 runs to 17 residues. V was trimmed by 3 bases and J by 0 bases, leaving 17 bases between them. The CDR3 is CASSPGRESLLNTEAFF. The DNA of the CDR3 is TGTGCCAGCTCACCGGGCAGGGAGTCGTTACTGAACACTGAAGCTTTCTTT.

This clonotype was counted only a few times. The rearrangement uses TRBV6-2 or TRBV6-3 and TRBJ2-1, with D unclear. The CDR3 covers 13 residues. CDR1 and CDR2 (germline): MNHEY, SVGEGT. V lost 2 bases and J 3 bases, leaving 5 bases between the germline ends. The CDR3 DNA reads TGTGCCAGCAGTTACGGCTTCTACAATGAGCAGTTCTTC. Residues: CASSYGFYNEQFF.

The count of this clonotype is one. A read error may produce the germline difference seen at one junction end. The J gene is TRBJ1-5, the V gene TRBV28; 9 bases are a match to TRBD1. The length of the CDR3 is 15 residues. Germline loops: CDR1 MDHEN, CDR2 SYDVKM. DNA for the CDR3: TGTGCCAGCAGTTCCCCCGACAGGGGGGTTCAGCTCCAGCATTTT. Its protein is CASSSPDRGVQLQHF.

In this sample, this clonotype turned up a few times. V and J are TRBV29-1 and TRBJ1-2; TRBD1 is a possible D gene (6 bases). V shed 5 bases and J shed 4 bases, with 11 bases lying between them. There are 12 residues in the CDR3. Germline-derived CDR1 and CDR2 are SQVTM and ANQGSEA. The CDR3 here is CSVTTGSYGYTF. As DNA, the CDR3 is TGCAGCGTTACTACAGGGAGCTATGGCTACACCTTC.

In its sample, this clonotype was seen a few times. This sequence joins TRBV2 and TRBJ2-3; weak D call: TRBD1 (5 bases). Germline CDR1 SNHLY, CDR2 FYNNEI. V was clipped by 4 bases and J by 0 bases, with 5 bases between them. The CDR3 has 13 residues. CDR3: CASSGTSTDTQYF. CDR3 sequence (DNA): TGTGCCAGCAGTGGGACAAGCACAGATACGCAGTATTTT.

The rearrangement links TRBV4-1 to TRBJ1-5; D remains unclear. Germline V CDR1 and CDR2: MGHRA, YSYEKL. V lost 2 bases, J lost 0 bases, and 8 bases lay in between. The CDR3 has 15 amino acids. CDR3 in amino acids: CASSQRESSNQPQHF. The DNA of the CDR3 is TGCGCCAGCAGCCAAAGGGAGTCTAGCAATCAGCCCCAGCATTTT.

The gene calls are TRBV9 and TRBJ2-3; 8 positions agree with TRBD1. With V trimmed by 2 bases and J by 2 bases, 7 bases remained unmatched. The CDR3 totals 16 residues. Germline values: CDR1 SGDLS, CDR2 YYNGEE. The CDR3 spells CASSVQTGAYTDTQYF. The CDR3 DNA is TGTGCCAGCAGCGTGCAGACAGGGGCCTACACAGATACGCAGTATTTT.

The chain combines TRBV3-1 with TRBJ2-7; possible D gene TRBD2, 6 bases. This CDR3 comprises 15 residues. Trimming stripped 0 bases from V and 7 bases from J, with 16 bases between. Looked up from germline, CDR1 is LGHDT and CDR2 is YNNKEL (reference sequence). CDR3 protein: CASSQESGRGGEQYF. The CDR3 nucleotides are TGTGCCAGCAGCCAAGAGAGTGGACGGGGAGGTGAGCAGTACTTC.

A few counts support this clonotype. The rearrangement uses TRBV27 and TRBJ1-6, with 7 bases identical to TRBD1. Germline values: CDR1 MNHEY, CDR2 SMNVEV (reference sequence). CDR3 size: 14 residues. Trimming cost V 6 bases and J 11 bases; bases outside gene matches: 10. CDR3: CASRATGKGPPLHF. DNA of the CDR3: TGTGCCAGCAGGGCGACAGGGAAGGGTCCACCCCTCCACTTT.

This clonotype has just a few counts. This sequence joins TRBV15 and TRBJ1-5; D remains ambiguous. Trimming took 0 bases from V and 2 from J, leaving 5 bases between them. Germline CDR1 and CDR2: LNHNV and YYDKDF (reference sequence). The CDR3 loop spans 14 amino acids. CDR3 sequence reads: CATSRDPGNQPQHF. CDR3 coding DNA: TGTGCCACCAGCAGAGACCCGGGCAATCAGCCCCAGCATTTT.

In its sample, this clonotype was seen a few times. The chain carries TRBV6-2 or TRBV6-3 and TRBJ2-7, with D tentatively TRBD1 (6 bases). The CDR3 runs to 14 residues. Germline CDR1 reads MNHEY; CDR2 reads SVGEGT. V was trimmed by 8 bases and J by 2 bases, leaving 16 bases between them. The CDR3 sequence: CASHSIDRTYEQYF. The CDR3 DNA sequence: TGTGCCAGCCACTCTATCGACAGGACCTACGAGCAGTACTTC.

The chain couples TRBV4-3 to TRBJ2-3; D tentatively fits TRBD1 or TRBD2 (6 bases each). V lost 5 bases and J 5 bases, leaving 11 bases between the germline ends. Germline V gene data show CDR1 as LGHNA and CDR2 as YSLEER. CDR3 length: 13 residues. CDR3 amino acids: CASSGGHGDTQYF. The CDR3 DNA reads as TGCGCCAGCAGCGGGGGGCACGGAGATACGCAGTATTTT.

The CDR3 bases are TGCAGTGCTAGAATCTACCGGGACGGGGCTTACGAGCAGTACTTC. Amino acids: CSARIYRDGAYEQYF. The chain recombines TRBV20-1 with TRBJ2-7; D possibly uses TRBD1 or TRBD2 (5 bases each). The CDR3 covers 15 residues. Germline V gives CDR1 DFQATT, CDR2 SNEGSKA (reference sequence). Between the trimmed V and J ends, which lost 2 bases and 4 bases, there was a span of 18 bases.

In regard to this clonotype: This may stem from a read error, because a much larger clone lies one nucleotide away. The rearrangement uses TRBV15 and TRBJ2-3; D call uncertain. The germline V gene encodes CDR1 LNHNV and CDR2 YYDKDF (reference sequence). This CDR3 spans 12 amino acids. CDR3 amino acids: CATSRETDKQYF. The CDR3 nucleotides are TGTGCCACCAGCAGAGAAACAGATAAGCAGTATTTT.

This chain links TRBV25-1 with TRBJ2-7, with D possibly TRBD2 on 6 matching bases. The CDR3 has 12 residues. The V gene lost 6 bases and the J gene lost 3 bases, with 9 bases spanning the gap. The germline V gene encodes CDR1 MGHDK and CDR2 SYGVNS. The CDR3 here is CASREGNYEQYF. Here the CDR3 DNA reads TGTGCCAGCAGGGAGGGCAACTACGAGCAGTACTTC.

This clonotype turned up a few times. This rearrangement joins TRBV6-6 to TRBJ2-7; tentative D call: TRBD1 (5 bases). Germline loops: CDR1 MNHNY, CDR2 SVGAGI (reference sequence). V shed 0 bases and J shed 3 bases, with 18 bases lying between them. The CDR3 covers 17 residues. CDR3 in DNA: TGTGCCAGCAGTTACTCGATTAGCCCAGGGCAGGGCTACGAGCAGTACTTC. Protein: CASSYSISPGQGYEQYF.

The chain recombines TRBV11-1 with TRBJ1-4; the match to TRBD1 covers 9 bases. Germline CDR1 and CDR2: SGHAT and FQDESV (reference sequence). Trimming took 5 bases from V and 6 from J; bases not matched to a gene: 7. This CDR3 spans 15 amino acids. The chain's CDR3 is CASSPRDREDEKLFF. The CDR3 coding sequence is TGTGCCAGCAGCCCCCGGGACAGGGAGGATGAAAAACTGTTTTTT.

This clonotype was found many times. V usage is TRBV6-1 and J usage is TRBJ1-1; D is perhaps TRBD1 (5 bases). The CDR3 spans 14 residues. Germline values: CDR1 MNHNS, CDR2 SASEGT. V shed 11 bases and J shed 9 bases, with 25 bases lying between them. CDR3 sequence reads: CASFGEGSFKKAFF. Written as DNA, the CDR3 is TGTGCCTCGTTCGGTGAGGGGTCATTCAAGAAAGCTTTCTTT.

The chain employs TRBV27 and TRBJ1-5; D is possibly TRBD1 (5 bases). The CDR3 contains 14 residues. The V end was cut by 3 bases, the J end by 3 bases, with 9 bases between. Germline lookup yields CDR1 MNHEY and CDR2 SMNVEV (reference sequence). CDR3 nucleotides: TGTGCCAGCAGTTTGGGGGTACCCAATCAGCCCCAGCATTTT. Amino acid sequence: CASSLGVPNQPQHF.

This clonotype has just a few counts. This chain links TRBV7-2 with TRBJ1-2; 7 nucleotides align to TRBD1. J gave up 7 bases and V 5 bases, and 7 bases lay outside the gene matches. Per germline, CDR1 SGHTA and CDR2 FQGNSA. This CDR3 spans 13 amino acids. The CDR3 DNA reads TGTGCCAGCAGCATAGACAGGGATCGTGGCTACACCTTC. Translated, it gives CASSIDRDRGYTF.